These 22 T cell receptor beta chains originate from one sample sequenced in a study of cytomegalovirus exposure and HLA in healthy donors. 60 Vbeta and 13 Jbeta primers were used in PCR. TCRdb's copy holds only in-frame clones and misses some; the assay was immunoSEQ multiplex PCR. The table has roughly 140,000 clones, 82% seen once. The sequencing input was PBMCs. These receptors came from a man aged 30 to 45 in good health and CMV-seropositive.

This sequence joins TRBV28 and TRBJ1-5; the D gene is possibly TRBD1 (5 bases). The CDR3 covers 13 residues. The V and J ends lost 3 bases and 6 bases respectively, with 9 bases between them. Germline CDR1 and CDR2: MDHEN and SYDVKM. The chain's CDR3 is CASSFGRVQPQHF. CDR3 bases: TGTGCCAGCAGTTTCGGCAGGGTTCAGCCCCAGCATTTT.

The chain uses TRBV7-2 and TRBJ2-5; possible D gene TRBD2, 7 bases. Germline V gene lookup returns CDR1 SGHTA and CDR2 FQGNSA. The CDR3 loop spans 15 amino acids. V lost 4 bases, J lost 5 bases, and 17 bases lay in between. CDR3 sequence reads: CASSYGGGGAETQYF. DNA for the CDR3: TGTGCCAGCAGCTATGGGGGTGGGGGGGCGGAGACCCAGTACTTC.

The CDR3 here is CASSPGQTGELFF. The CDR3 region has the DNA TGTGCCAGCTCACCAGGTCAGACCGGGGAGCTGTTTTTT. The chain combines TRBV18 with TRBJ2-2, with D unresolved. Germline CDR1 is KGHSH and CDR2 is LQKENI. The V end was cut by 2 bases, the J end by 5 bases, with 6 bases between. The CDR3 covers 13 residues.

This clone was detected a few times. This chain joins TRBV2 and TRBJ1-5; D unresolved. V lost 4 bases, J lost 1 base, and 8 bases lay in between. CDR1 is SNHLY, CDR2 FYNNEI, per germline. The CDR3 length is 14 residues. The CDR3 is CASSGEGSNQPQHF. CDR3 sequence (DNA): TGTGCCAGCAGTGGGGAGGGAAGCAATCAGCCCCAGCATTTT. Based on the CDR3 plus reference TRBV2 and TRBJ1-5, the full variable domain is EPEVTQTPSHQVTQMGQEVILRCVPISNHLYFYWYRQILGQKVEFLVSFYNNEISEKSEIFDDQFSVERPDGSNFTLKIRSTKLEDSAMYFCASSGEGSNQPQHFGDGTRLSIL.

This clone was observed a single time. The chain couples TRBV10-3 to TRBJ1-1, with D possibly TRBD1 on 6 matching bases. Trimming took 8 bases from V and 2 from J, leaving 15 bases between them. The CDR3 sequence is 14 residues long. The germline CDR1 and CDR2 sequences are ENHRY and SYGVKD. CDR3 sequence (DNA): TGTGCCATCCGCGTTCAGGGGTTCAACACTGAAGCTTTCTTT. Its translation is CAIRVQGFNTEAFF.

CDR3 in DNA: TGTGCCAGCAGCGCGCCCGGACAGGGACTCTCTGGAAACACCATATATTTT. This encodes CASSAPGQGLSGNTIYF. V is TRBV7-2 and J is TRBJ1-3; TRBD1 agrees at 8 bases. J gave up 0 bases and V 5 bases, and 9 bases lay outside the gene matches. CDR1 and CDR2 from the germline V gene are SGHTA and FQGNSA. This CDR3 contains 17 residues.

There are a few counts of this clone. This chain joins TRBV28 and TRBJ1-5, with D perhaps matching TRBD1 (5 bases). This CDR3 contains 14 residues. Trimming removed 7 bases from V and 5 bases from J, with 15 bases in between. CDR1 and CDR2 (germline): MDHEN, SYDVKM. CDR3 amino acids: CASTVGGFDQPQHF. CDR3 in DNA: TGTGCCAGCACCGTCGGGGGATTCGATCAGCCCCAGCATTTT.

V gene TRBV7-9 combines with J gene TRBJ1-5; weak D call: TRBD1 (6 bases). This CDR3 has 14 amino acids. V shed 4 bases and J shed 7 bases, with 14 bases lying between them. Per the germline V gene, CDR1 is SEHNR and CDR2 is FQNEAQ (reference sequence). DNA of the CDR3: TGTGCCAGCAGCTCCCCAGGGGCAGCACAGCCCCAGCATTTT. As protein: CASSSPGAAQPQHF.

The J gene is TRBJ2-1, the V gene TRBV9; D might be TRBD2 (6 bases). The germline CDR1 and CDR2 sequences are SGDLS and YYNGEE. The V gene lost 4 bases and the J gene lost 0 bases, with 14 bases spanning the gap. CDR3 length equals 16 residues. This chain's CDR3 is CASSPGTSRSYNEQFF. In nucleotides, the CDR3 is TGTGCCAGCAGCCCAGGGACTTCCCGCTCCTACAATGAGCAGTTCTTC.

The chain recombines TRBV5-1 with TRBJ2-7; weak D call: TRBD1 (6 bases). The CDR3 is 14 residues long. CDR1 and CDR2 (germline): SGHRS, YFSETQ. V was trimmed by 0 bases and J by 7 bases, leaving 14 bases between them. The CDR3 DNA is TGCGCCAGCAGCTTGGCCACAGGGATGGGGGAGCAGTACTTC. Its protein is CASSLATGMGEQYF.

This CDR3 reads CSPAGPAEAFF. The CDR3 DNA reads TGCAGTCCCGCGGGACCAGCTGAAGCTTTCTTT. The gene calls are TRBV20-1 and TRBJ1-1; D perhaps matches TRBD1 (5 bases). V was pared by 8 bases and J by 6 bases, with 13 bases between. This CDR3 has 11 residues. The germline gives CDR1 DFQATT, CDR2 SNEGSKA (reference sequence).

This clone has a handful of counts. This chain links TRBV28 with TRBJ1-5, with a tentative D call TRBD1 (5 bases). Germline CDR1 MDHEN, CDR2 SYDVKM. The V and J ends lost 5 bases and 3 bases respectively, with 8 bases between them. CDR3 length: 13 amino acids. CDR3 sequence: CASSRQHNQPQHF. CDR3 bases: TGTGCCAGCAGTAGACAGCACAATCAGCCCCAGCATTTT.

The chain recombines TRBV15 with TRBJ2-7, with 7 bases lining up with TRBD1. The CDR3 loop spans 14 amino acids. J gave up 3 bases and V 5 bases, and 7 bases lay outside the gene matches. The germline CDR1 and CDR2 sequences are LNHNV and YYDKDF (reference sequence). The DNA of the CDR3 is TGTGCCACCAGCCCAGGGGGAAGGGGCTACGAGCAGTACTTC. Translated, it gives CATSPGGRGYEQYF.

This clone was observed a few times. The chain employs TRBV18 and TRBJ2-7; a weak D match, TRBD1 (6 bases). Trimming stripped 2 bases from V and 3 bases from J, with 11 bases between. The CDR3 runs to 14 residues. The V gene's germline CDR1 is KGHSH and CDR2 LQKENI. The CDR3 region has the DNA TGTGCCAGCTCACCAGGGGACACGGTCTACGAGCAGTACTTC. Amino acid sequence: CASSPGDTVYEQYF.

DNA of the CDR3: TGCGCCAGCAGCCAAGATGAGACAGGGAGATCACCCCTCCACTTT. It encodes CASSQDETGRSPLHF. The chain couples TRBV4-3 to TRBJ1-6; TRBD1 matches at 7 bases. Germline V gene sequence: CDR1 LGHNA, CDR2 YSLEER. With 0 bases clipped from V and 10 bases from J, the junction kept 6 bases outside the gene matches. The CDR3 consists of 15 residues.

J is TRBJ2-1 and V is TRBV18, with 7 bases fitting TRBD1. Germline V gene lookup returns CDR1 KGHSH and CDR2 LQKENI. There are 15 residues in the CDR3. J gave up 5 bases and V 0 bases, and 4 bases lay outside the gene matches. CDR3 sequence reads: CASSPPDRANNEQFF. The CDR3 DNA follows: TGTGCCAGCTCACCACCTGACAGGGCTAACAATGAGCAGTTCTTC.

A word on this clone: Germline and junction disagree at one end, which may indicate a read error. The chain uses TRBV7-9 and TRBJ2-7; 11 bases are shared with TRBD1. Germline CDR1 reads SEHNR; CDR2 reads FQNEAQ (reference sequence). This CDR3 has 16 residues. The CDR3 loop reads CSSSAPRDRGSYEQYF. For the CDR3, the DNA is TGTTCCAGCAGCGCTCCCCGGGACAGGGGGTCCTACGAGCAGTACTTC.

The rearrangement links TRBV18 to TRBJ2-2; D perhaps matches TRBD1 (6 bases). Trimming cost V 3 bases and J 5 bases, with 13 bases left between them. Germline assignment: CDR1 KGHSH and CDR2 LQKENI. This CDR3 is built from 15 residues. This CDR3 is CASSPRGGQTGELFF. The DNA for the CDR3 is TGTGCCAGCTCACCGCGAGGGGGTCAGACCGGGGAGCTGTTTTTT.

V gene TRBV7-9 combines with J gene TRBJ1-1; tentatively, D is TRBD1 (5 bases). Germline V gene sequence: CDR1 SEHNR, CDR2 FQNEAQ (reference sequence). This CDR3 has 14 residues. Trimming cost V 6 bases and J 5 bases, with 16 bases left between them. CDR3 region: CASSRAGERTEAFF. The CDR3 DNA reads as TGTGCCAGCAGTCGGGCGGGGGAGCGGACTGAAGCTTTCTTT.

This chain uses TRBV6-5 with TRBJ2-3; TRBD2 matches 11 bases. V lost 2 bases to trimming and J lost 8 bases; unmatched junction nucleotides: 3. Germline values: CDR1 MNHEY, CDR2 SVGAGI. The CDR3 consists of 14 residues. The CDR3 DNA follows: TGTGCCAGCAGTTACCGGCTAGCGGGAGGTACGCAGTATTTT. This gives the protein CASSYRLAGGTQYF.

The genes are TRBV27 and TRBJ2-3; D is unresolved. Germline V CDR1 and CDR2: MNHEY, SMNVEV (reference sequence). V dropped 6 bases and J dropped 4 bases, with 20 bases sitting between them. The CDR3 length is 16 residues. The CDR3 DNA is TGTGCCAGCAGGGGTTCGAGCATTGGGCCCCCAGATACGCAGTATTTT. Its protein is CASRGSSIGPPDTQYF.

The V gene is TRBV9, the J gene TRBJ1-4; weak D call: TRBD1 (5 bases). From germline, CDR1 is SGDLS and CDR2 YYNGEE. This CDR3 region has 15 residues. Trimming removed 4 bases at V and 0 bases at J, with 10 bases between. CDR3 bases: TGTGCCAGCAGCCCCCGACAGACAACTAATGAAAAACTGTTTTTT. It specifies CASSPRQTTNEKLFF.